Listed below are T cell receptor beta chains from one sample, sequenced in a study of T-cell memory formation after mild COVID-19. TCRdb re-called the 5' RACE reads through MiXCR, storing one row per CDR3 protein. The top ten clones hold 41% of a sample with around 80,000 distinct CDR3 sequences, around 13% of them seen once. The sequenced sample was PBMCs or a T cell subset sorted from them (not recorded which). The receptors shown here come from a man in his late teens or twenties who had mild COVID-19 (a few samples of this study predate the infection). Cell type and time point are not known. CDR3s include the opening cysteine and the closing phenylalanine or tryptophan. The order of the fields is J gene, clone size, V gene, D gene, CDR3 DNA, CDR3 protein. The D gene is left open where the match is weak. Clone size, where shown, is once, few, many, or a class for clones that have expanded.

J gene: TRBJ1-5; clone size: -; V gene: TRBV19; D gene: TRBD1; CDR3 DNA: TGTGCCAGTAGCGCCCTTGGACAGGGGGTCGGTCAGCCCCAGCATTTT; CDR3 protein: CASSALGQGVGQPQHF
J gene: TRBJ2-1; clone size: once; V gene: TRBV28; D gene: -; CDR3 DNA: TGTGCCAGCATTCCGGACGGGTACAATGAGCAGTTCTTC; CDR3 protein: CASIPDGYNEQFF
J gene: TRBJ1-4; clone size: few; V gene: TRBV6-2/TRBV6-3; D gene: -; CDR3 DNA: TGTGCCAGCACCCACGTGGAGGGATTTAATGAAAAACTGTTTTTT; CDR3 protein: CASTHVEGFNEKLFF
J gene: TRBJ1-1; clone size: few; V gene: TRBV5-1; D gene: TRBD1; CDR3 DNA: TGCGCCAGCAGCACCTGGACCGGGACAGTGAACACTGAAGCTTTCTTT; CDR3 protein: CASSTWTGTVNTEAFF
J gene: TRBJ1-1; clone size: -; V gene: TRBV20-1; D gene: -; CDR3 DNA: TGCAGGGCTAGCTGGACAATACAAGTCGACACTGAAGCTTTCTTT; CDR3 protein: CRASWTIQVDTEAFF
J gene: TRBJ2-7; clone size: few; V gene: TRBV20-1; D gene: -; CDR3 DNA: TGCAGTGCTAGAGGAGGCGCAGGTGGCACCGAGCAGTACTTC; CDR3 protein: CSARGGAGGTEQYF
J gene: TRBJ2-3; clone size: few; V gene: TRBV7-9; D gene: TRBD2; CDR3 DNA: TGTGCCAGCAGCTTCCCTAGCTCTAGCGGGGGAAAAAATACGCAGTATTTT; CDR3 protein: CASSFPSSSGGKNTQYF
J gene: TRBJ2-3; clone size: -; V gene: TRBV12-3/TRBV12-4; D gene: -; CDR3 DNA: TGTGCCAGCCTAACTAGCTATGCGTCAGATACGCAGTATTTT; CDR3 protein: CASLTSYASDTQYF
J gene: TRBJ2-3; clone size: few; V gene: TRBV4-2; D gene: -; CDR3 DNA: TGTGCCAGCAGCCAAGATGCCTACCGAGGGTCAACACCGCAGCCGTCGCAGTATTTT; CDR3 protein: CASSQDAYRGSTPQPSQYF
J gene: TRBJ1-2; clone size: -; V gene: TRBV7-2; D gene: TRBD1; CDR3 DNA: TGTGCCAGCAGCCCGCCGGGACAGGGATTCGCTGGCTACACCTTC; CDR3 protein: CASSPPGQGFAGYTF
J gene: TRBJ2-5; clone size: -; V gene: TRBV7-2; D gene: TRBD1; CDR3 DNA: TGTGCCAGCCGGGGACAGGAAACAGTTGAAGGGCAAGAGACCCAGTACTTC; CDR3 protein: CASRGQETVEGQETQYF
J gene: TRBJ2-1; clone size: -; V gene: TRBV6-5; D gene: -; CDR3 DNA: TGTGCCAGCAGTCCGGTGGGGGGGGCAGGTGAGCAGTTCTTC; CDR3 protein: CASSPVGGAGEQFF
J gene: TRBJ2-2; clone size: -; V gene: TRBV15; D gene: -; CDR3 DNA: TGTGCCACCAGCAGAGGTGCCGGGGAGCTGTTTTTT; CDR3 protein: CATSRGAGELFF
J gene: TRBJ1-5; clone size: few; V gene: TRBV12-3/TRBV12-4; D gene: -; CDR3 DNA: TGTGCCAGCAGTTTAGGGGGGCTCAGTCAGCCCCAGCATTTT; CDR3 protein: CASSLGGLSQPQHF
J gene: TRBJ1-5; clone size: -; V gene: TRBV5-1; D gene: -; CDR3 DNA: TGCGCCAGCAGCTTGGTCCAGGGAGGGAAGCCCCAGCATTTT; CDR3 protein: CASSLVQGGKPQHF
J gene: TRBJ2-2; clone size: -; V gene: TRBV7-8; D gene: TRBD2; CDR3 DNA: TGTGCCAGCAGCTTAATGAGACTAGCGGGGTCACTGAACACCGGGGAGCTGTTTTTT; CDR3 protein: CASSLMRLAGSLNTGELFF
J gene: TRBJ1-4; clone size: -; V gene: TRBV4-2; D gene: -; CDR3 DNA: TGTGCCAGCAGCCAAGGACCTCAGGGGACTAATGAAAAACTGTTTTTT; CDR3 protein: CASSQGPQGTNEKLFF
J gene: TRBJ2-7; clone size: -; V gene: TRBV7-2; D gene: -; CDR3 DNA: TGTGCCAGCAGCTACAGCGTCTACGAGCAGTACTTC; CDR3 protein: CASSYSVYEQYF